Listed below are T cell receptor beta chains from one sample, sequenced in a study of early T cells in non-severe SARS-CoV-2 infection. TCRdb reprocessed the 5' RACE reads with MiXCR, giving one entry per CDR3 protein. The sample holds 81,000 or so distinct CDR3 sequences; about 12% are singletons and the top ten take around 3.7%. The source material was whole blood. The receptors were gathered from an adult who was a healthcare worker with PCR-confirmed SARS-CoV-2 infection or an uninfected control (not recorded which). Each CDR3 is given with its conserved first and last residue. The order of the fields is J gene, clone size, V gene, D gene, CDR3 DNA, CDR3 protein. D genes are given only for firm matches. Expanded clones get a size class; other rows say once, few or many, or leave the size out.

>TRBJ2-4|-|TRBV28|-
TGTGCCAGCAGTTCCCCGGGGACATACAAGAAGTACTTC
CASSSPGTYKKYF
>TRBJ1-2|-|TRBV5-1|-
TGCGCCAGCAGCTTGGCCGGGAACCCTGACCGCTACGGCTACACCTTC
CASSLAGNPDRYGYTF
>TRBJ2-5|few|TRBV7-2|TRBD1
TGTGCCAGCAGCCCCGCCTACAGGGGGACCCAGTACTTC
CASSPAYRGTQYF
>TRBJ2-1|many|TRBV20-1|TRBD2
TGCAGTGCTAGAGGCCAACCGGGACTAGCGGGAGGGGGTAGCAACAATGAGCAGTTCTTC
CSARGQPGLAGGGSNNEQFF
>TRBJ1-2|many|TRBV29-1|-
TGCAGCGTGTCTAACTATGGCTACACCTTC
CSVSNYGYTF
>TRBJ2-5|-|TRBV12-3/TRBV12-4|-
TGTGCCAGCAGTTTTGCCGGGACCCAAGAGACCCAGTACTTC
CASSFAGTQETQYF
>TRBJ1-5|-|TRBV27|TRBD1
TGTGCCAGCAGTTTTACAGGGGGCCATCAGCCCCAGCATTTT
CASSFTGGHQPQHF
>TRBJ2-7|-|TRBV3-1|-
TGTGCCAGCAGCCACTACCCCGCGGGGTACGAGCAGTACTTC
CASSHYPAGYEQYF
>TRBJ1-2|few|TRBV2|-
TGTGCCAGCAGTCTCCAGGCCAATGGCTACACCTTC
CASSLQANGYTF
>TRBJ2-7|-|TRBV5-8|TRBD1
TGTGCCAGCAGCATAACAGGGGCCATAACCTACGAGCAGTACTTC
CASSITGAITYEQYF
>TRBJ2-5|once|TRBV7-9|TRBD1
TGTGCCAGCCAGGGGGTTGACGAGACCCAGTACTTC
CASQGVDETQYF
>TRBJ1-1|-|TRBV18|-
TGTGCCAGCTCTCCCGTCGGGGGGGACACTGAAGCTTTCTTT
CASSPVGGDTEAFF
>TRBJ2-3|many|TRBV20-1|-
TGCAGTGCTCTTCCGCAGGTGGGGCCCACAGATACGCAGTATTTT
CSALPQVGPTDTQYF
>TRBJ2-5|few|TRBV12-2|-
TGTGCAAGTCGCTTAGCGGGTAGCGGCCAAGAGACCCAGTACTTC
CASRLAGSGQETQYF
>TRBJ2-1|medium-sized|TRBV9|-
TGTGCCAGCAGCTCGGGACTCTCTAATGAGCAGTTCTTC
CASSSGLSNEQFF
>TRBJ2-3|-|TRBV7-3|-
TGTGCCAGCAGCTTACCCGATGTGCAGTATTTT
CASSLPDVQYF
>TRBJ2-2|few|TRBV20-1|TRBD1
TGCAGTGCTAGAGAACGAGGGACAGTGAACACCGGGGAGCTGTTTTTT
CSARERGTVNTGELFF
>TRBJ2-4|few|TRBV30|-
TGTGCATCCTCGTCCATGGCCAAAAACATTCAGTACTTC
CASSSMAKNIQYF
>TRBJ1-2|-|TRBV24-1|TRBD1
TGTGCCACCAGTGACACCGGGACAGGGAAAGGTGGTAACTATGGCTACACCTTC
CATSDTGTGKGGNYGYTF
>TRBJ2-1|many|TRBV28|TRBD1
TGTGCCAGCAGTTTACGGGACAGCTACTACAATGAGCAGTTCTTC
CASSLRDSYYNEQFF
>TRBJ2-1|few|TRBV29-1|-
TGCAGCGTTTGGCCTAGCTCCTACAATGAGCAGTTCTTC
CSVWPSSYNEQFF
>TRBJ2-1|-|TRBV11-2|-
TGTGCCAGCAGCTTCCTCTACAATGAGCAGTTCTTC
CASSFLYNEQFF
>TRBJ1-1|few|TRBV27|-
TGTGCCAGCAGTCCCGCTCACTCTGGCACTGAAGCTTTCTTT
CASSPAHSGTEAFF
>TRBJ2-1|many|TRBV3-1|TRBD2
TGTGCCAGCAGCCGGACTAGCGGTTATGAGCAGTTCTTC
CASSRTSGYEQFF
>TRBJ2-4|many|TRBV28|-
TGTGCCAGCAGTTTAGTATTGCCCACCAAAAACATTCAGTACTTC
CASSLVLPTKNIQYF
>TRBJ2-2|few|TRBV7-8|-
TGTGCCGGCAGCTCCGGGGGTCACGGGGAGCTGTTTTTT
CAGSSGGHGELFF
>TRBJ2-3|many|TRBV12-3/TRBV12-4|TRBD2
TGTGCCAGCAGTCAGCGGGAGGGCGCGGATACGCAGTATTTT
CASSQREGADTQYF
>TRBJ2-7|few|TRBV29-1|-
TGCAGCGCCTCACAGGGAGCGGCCTACGAGCAGTACTTC
CSASQGAAYEQYF
>TRBJ2-3|few|TRBV28|-
TGTGCCAGCTGTCGGCGGGGAGCAGATACGCAGTATTTT
CASCRRGADTQYF
>TRBJ1-1|many|TRBV6-6|-
TGTGCCAGCAGTCCGAACACTGAAGCTTTCTTT
CASSPNTEAFF
>TRBJ2-4|few|TRBV28|-
TGTGCTACGTCCCCCACCAAAAACATTCAGTACTTC
CATSPTKNIQYF
>TRBJ2-1|few|TRBV19|-
TGTGCCTCAGACAACTACGATGAGCAGTTCTTC
CASDNYDEQFF
>TRBJ1-5|-|TRBV28|-
TGTGCCAGCAGTTTTTCGGGAGGACTTCGTCAGCCCCAGCATTTT
CASSFSGGLRQPQHF
>TRBJ1-1|few|TRBV4-1|TRBD1
TGCGCCAGCAGCCACTCGACAGGGCGCCATACGTCCGGGACTGAAGCTTTCTTT
CASSHSTGRHTSGTEAFF
>TRBJ2-7|many|TRBV9|-
TGTGCCAGCAGCACGGGGACGGCCTCGGTGGACGAGCAGTACTTC
CASSTGTASVDEQYF
>TRBJ1-5|few|TRBV28|-
TGTGCCAGCAGCCTGGGACGGCGGGGAATGCAGCCCCAGCATTTT
CASSLGRRGMQPQHF
>TRBJ2-3|-|TRBV28|TRBD2
TGTGCCAGCAGACGGACTAGCGGGAGGGGAGATACGCAGTATTTT
CASRRTSGRGDTQYF
>TRBJ1-1|many|TRBV14|TRBD1
TGTGCCAGCAGCCAAGAGGGGGCCCAGGGGGCGCGTATTGAAGCTTTCTTT
CASSQEGAQGARIEAFF
>TRBJ2-1|many|TRBV24-1|-
TGTGCCACCAGGGGAAGCGGCGATGAGCAGTTCTTC
CATRGSGDEQFF
>TRBJ2-7|-|TRBV12-3/TRBV12-4|-
TGTGCCAGCAGTTCAGGGGCGGGACTCTACGAGCAGTACTTC
CASSSGAGLYEQYF
>TRBJ2-1|-|TRBV24-1|-
TGTGCCACCAGCGATTTAACAGTGTTTGGCGGCGATGAGCAGTTCTTC
CATSDLTVFGGDEQFF
>TRBJ1-2|many|TRBV5-1|-
TGCGCCAGCAGCTTGGTCAGTCAAAACTATGGCTACACCTTC
CASSLVSQNYGYTF
>TRBJ2-1|-|TRBV5-1|-
TGCGCCAGCAGCTTGACAGTGAGCTCCTACAATGAGCAGTTCTTC
CASSLTVSSYNEQFF
>TRBJ2-1|few|TRBV11-2|TRBD2
TGTGCCAGCAGCGTATGGACTAGTAGCTTCGATGAGCAGTTCTTC
CASSVWTSSFDEQFF
>TRBJ2-2|few|TRBV20-1|TRBD2
TGCAGTGCTAGAGACCCTAGCGGGAGGACGGGCGGGGAGCTGTTTTTT
CSARDPSGRTGGELFF
>TRBJ2-5|few|TRBV30|TRBD2
TGTGCCTGGGGGGGACTAGCGGCACAAGAGACCCAGTACTTC
CAWGGLAAQETQYF
>TRBJ2-7|-|TRBV20-1|-
TGCAGTGCTAGATCGGTCTCTGGACACCCCTACGAGCAGTACTTC
CSARSVSGHPYEQYF
>TRBJ2-2|-|TRBV5-4|TRBD1
TGTGCCAGCAGCCGGGGACAGATACGCACCGGGGAGCTGTTTTTT
CASSRGQIRTGELFF
>TRBJ2-1|few|TRBV5-1|-
TGCGCCAGCAGCCCCCGGCACAACTCCTACAATGAGCAGTTCTTC
CASSPRHNSYNEQFF
>TRBJ2-1|-|TRBV2|-
TGTGCCAGCAAAGAGGGGCCGGCTGGCAATGAGCAGTTCTTC
CASKEGPAGNEQFF
>TRBJ1-5|many|TRBV6-2/TRBV6-3|-
TGTGCCAGCAGGCCCGTCAGGACGGATCAGCCCCAGCATTTT
CASRPVRTDQPQHF
>TRBJ2-7|many|TRBV28|-
TGTGCCAGCAGCAGGGCCACCTACGAGCAGTACTTC
CASSRATYEQYF
>TRBJ1-3|-|TRBV6-1|-
TGTGCCGGTCAGAGCTCTGGAAACACCATATATTTT
CAGQSSGNTIYF